The 15 T cell receptor beta chains below all came from one sample that was sequenced in a study of blood T cells in healthy people across ages. A second about 7 to 11 cycle PCR used barcoded and J-beta primers. A single record per CDR3 protein comes from TCRdb applying MiXCR to the 5' RACE reads. Altogether approximately 800,000 distinct CDR3 sequences are present, roughly 50% being singletons, with the ten largest covering about 20%. Input material: blood. Source of these receptors: a man in his thirties or forties in good health.

About this clonotype: Its ends do not fully match the called genes, so a read error is possible. The chain joins TRBV20-1 to TRBJ2-2, with 11 bases matching TRBD2. CDR1 DFQATT and CDR2 SNEGSKA come from the germline V gene (reference sequence). This CDR3 has 14 residues. The CDR3 DNA is TGCAGTGCTAAGACTAGCGGGAACGCCGGGGAGCTGTTTTTT. Translation gives CSAKTSGNAGELFF.

This clonotype was counted a few times. V usage is TRBV5-1 and J usage is TRBJ2-7; D gene ambiguous. CDR3 length equals 14 residues. The V and J ends lost 4 bases and 1 base respectively, with 12 bases between them. Germline-derived CDR1 and CDR2 are SGHRS and YFSETQ. The CDR3: CASSDTKGSYEQYF. CDR3 in DNA: TGCGCCAGCAGCGACACTAAAGGGTCCTACGAGCAGTACTTC.

The chain links TRBV7-9 to TRBJ2-7; 8 positions agree with TRBD2. The DNA matches TRBJ2-5 better at its end, which makes the J call doubtful. The CDR3 totals 14 residues. The V gene's germline CDR1 is SEHNR and CDR2 FQNEAQ (reference sequence). The CDR3 loop reads CASSFSTSGETQYF. For the CDR3, the DNA is TGTGCCAGCAGCTTCAGTACTAGCGGAGAGACCCAGTACTTC.

The chain is built from TRBV29-1 and TRBJ2-7; D perhaps matches TRBD2 (5 bases). From germline, CDR1 is SQVTM and CDR2 ANQGSEA. V lost 5 bases, J lost 6 bases, and 20 bases lay in between. The CDR3 is 14 amino acids. This CDR3 reads CSVRSRSGPGEQYF. Written as DNA, the CDR3 is TGCAGCGTTAGGAGTAGGAGCGGCCCTGGCGAGCAGTACTTC.

This chain uses TRBV20-1 with TRBJ2-4; D is possibly TRBD2 (6 bases). Trimming stripped 2 bases from V and 0 bases from J, with 11 bases between. Germline V gives CDR1 DFQATT, CDR2 SNEGSKA (reference sequence). This CDR3 comprises 15 residues. The CDR3 sequence is CSARMQGLAKNIQYF. CDR3 DNA: TGCAGTGCTAGAATGCAGGGACTAGCCAAAAACATTCAGTACTTC.

This clonotype was counted at least ten times. The rearrangement links TRBV3-1 to TRBJ1-2; 9 bases fit TRBD1. The CDR3 runs to 13 residues. Trimming removed 5 bases from V and 6 bases from J; junction bases left unmatched: 4. Germline V gives CDR1 LGHDT, CDR2 YNNKEL (reference sequence). The CDR3 nucleotides read TGTGCCAGCAGCTATGGGACAGGGAATGGCTACACCTTC. Its protein product is CASSYGTGNGYTF. The complete variable domain, with remaining parts taken from reference TRBV3-1 and TRBJ1-2, reads DTAVSQTPKYLVTQMGNDKSIKCEQNLGHDTMYWYKQDSKKFLKIMFSYNNKELIINETVPNRFSPKSPDKAHLNLHINSLELGDSAVYFCASSYGTGNGYTFGSGTRLTVV.

V usage is TRBV10-3 and J usage is TRBJ1-2; TRBD1 might be the D (5 bases). The CDR3 spans 14 residues. V was cut by 2 bases and J by 3 bases, with 10 bases left in between. Per the germline V gene, CDR1 is ENHRY and CDR2 is SYGVKD. The CDR3, as DNA: TGTGCCATCAGTGAGGGACACTCCGACTATGGCTACACCTTC. Translation: CAISEGHSDYGYTF.

Turning to this clonotype: Given a much more abundant clone one base away, this may be a read error. This is likely a read error, given that the CDR3 carries no conserved phenylalanine or tryptophan at its end. This chain uses TRBV29-1 with TRBJ2-3; D call uncertain. CDR1 and CDR2 (germline): SQVTM, ANQGSEA. This CDR3 contains 12 residues. V was pared by 7 bases and J by 3 bases, with 11 bases between. CDR3 region: CSGSVGTDTQYL. Here the CDR3 DNA reads TGCAGCGGATCTGTGGGGACAGATACGCAGTATTTG.

This clonotype came up once. The gene calls are TRBV12-3 or TRBV12-4 and TRBJ2-2; possible D gene TRBD1, 5 bases. Trimming removed 8 bases from V and 5 bases from J, with 6 bases in between. This CDR3 region has 11 residues. The DNA of the CDR3 is TGTGCCAGCCAGGGAACCGGGGAGCTGTTTTTT. It codes for CASQGTGELFF.

This clonotype has ten or more counts. The chain employs TRBV9 and TRBJ2-1; a possible D gene is TRBD1 (6 bases). The CDR3 runs 14 residues. Germline CDR1 reads SGDLS; CDR2 reads YYNGEE. V shed 4 bases and J shed 0 bases, with 8 bases lying between them. CDR3 residues: CASSPRGSYNEQFF. CDR3 DNA: TGTGCCAGCAGCCCCAGGGGCTCCTACAATGAGCAGTTCTTC.

The rearrangement links TRBV21-1 to TRBJ2-7. TRBV21-1 corresponds to a pseudogene. This CDR3 contains 14 residues. CDR3 nucleotides: TGTGCCAGCAGCAAAGGTGGATATTCCTACGGGCAGTACTTC. Amino acid sequence: CASSKGGYSYGQYF.

The rearrangement joins TRBV9 to TRBJ2-5; 10 positions agree with TRBD1. The end of the DNA aligns better with TRBJ2-7, so the J call may be wrong. The CDR3 length is 16 residues. CDR1 and CDR2 (germline): SGDLS, YYNGEE. The CDR3 is CASSAKAGQGFYEQYF. CDR3 nucleotide sequence: TGTGCCAGCAGCGCTAAAGCGGGACAGGGGTTTTACGAGCAGTACTTC.

This chain connects TRBV2 to TRBJ2-3; 9 bases are shared with TRBD2. V lost 2 bases to trimming and J lost 1 base; unmatched junction nucleotides: 4. Per germline, CDR1 SNHLY and CDR2 FYNNEI. The CDR3 extends over 16 amino acids. The CDR3 region has the DNA TGTGCCAGCAGTGAATTACGCGGGAGGGGCACAGATACGCAGTATTTT. This gives the protein CASSELRGRGTDTQYF.

The chain links TRBV10-1 to TRBJ2-1, with 12 bases that match TRBD2. V lost 4 bases and J lost 10; bases outside the gene matches: 2. This CDR3 contains 13 residues. Germline V gene sequence: CDR1 WNHNN, CDR2 SYGVQD (reference sequence). The CDR3 sequence is CASSALAGGEQFF. The CDR3 DNA reads TGCGCCAGCAGTGCACTAGCGGGGGGCGAGCAGTTCTTC.

CDR3 residues: CASSQWDVAGGYTF. CDR3 sequence (DNA): TGTGCCAGCAGCCAGTGGGACGTCGCGGGAGGCTACACCTTC. V and J are TRBV3-1 and TRBJ1-2, with a weak D call TRBD1 (5 bases). The germline V gene encodes CDR1 LGHDT and CDR2 YNNKEL (reference sequence). V gave up 3 bases and J gave up 8 bases, with 16 bases separating them. The CDR3 runs 14 residues.